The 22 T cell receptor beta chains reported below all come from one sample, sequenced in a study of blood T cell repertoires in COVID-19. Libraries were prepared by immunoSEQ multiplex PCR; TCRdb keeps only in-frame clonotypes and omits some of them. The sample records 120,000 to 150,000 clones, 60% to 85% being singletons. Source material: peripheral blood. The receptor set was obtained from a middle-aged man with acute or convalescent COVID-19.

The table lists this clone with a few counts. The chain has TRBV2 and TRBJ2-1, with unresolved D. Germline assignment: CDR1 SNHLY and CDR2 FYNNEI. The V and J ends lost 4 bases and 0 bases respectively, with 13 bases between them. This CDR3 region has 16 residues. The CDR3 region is CASSGLGISSYNEQFF. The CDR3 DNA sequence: TGTGCCAGCAGTGGACTCGGTATCAGCTCCTACAATGAGCAGTTCTTC.

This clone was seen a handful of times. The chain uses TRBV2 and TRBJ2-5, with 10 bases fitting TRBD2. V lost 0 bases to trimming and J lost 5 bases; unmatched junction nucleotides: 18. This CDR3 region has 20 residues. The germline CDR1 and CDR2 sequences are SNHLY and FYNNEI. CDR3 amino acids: CASSEALSASDSGGRETQYF. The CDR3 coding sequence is TGTGCCAGCAGTGAAGCGCTTTCCGCATCCGATAGCGGGGGGCGTGAGACCCAGTACTTC. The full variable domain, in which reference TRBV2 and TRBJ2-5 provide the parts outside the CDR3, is EPEVTQTPSHQVTQMGQEVILRCVPISNHLYFYWYRQILGQKVEFLVSFYNNEISEKSEIFDDQFSVERPDGSNFTLKIRSTKLEDSAMYFCASSEALSASDSGGRETQYFGPGTRLLVL.

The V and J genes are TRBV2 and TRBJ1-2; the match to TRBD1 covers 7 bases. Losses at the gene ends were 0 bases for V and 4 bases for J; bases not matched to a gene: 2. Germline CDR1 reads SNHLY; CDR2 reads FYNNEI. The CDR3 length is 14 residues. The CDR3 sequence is CASSEAGGSYGYTF. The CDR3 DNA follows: TGTGCCAGCAGTGAAGCAGGGGGCTCCTATGGCTACACCTTC.

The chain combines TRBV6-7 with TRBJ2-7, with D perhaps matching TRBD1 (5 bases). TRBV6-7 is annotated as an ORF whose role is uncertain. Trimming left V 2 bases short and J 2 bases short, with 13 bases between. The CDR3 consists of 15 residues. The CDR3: CASSYKDKGPYEQYF. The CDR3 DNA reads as TGTGCCAGCAGTTACAAGGACAAAGGGCCCTACGAGCAGTACTTC.

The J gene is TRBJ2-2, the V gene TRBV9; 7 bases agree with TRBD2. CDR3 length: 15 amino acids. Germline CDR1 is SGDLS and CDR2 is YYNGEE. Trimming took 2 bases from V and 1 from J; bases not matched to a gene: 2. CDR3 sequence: CASSVGGGNTGELFF. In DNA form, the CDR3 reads TGTGCCAGCAGCGTTGGCGGGGGGAACACCGGGGAGCTGTTTTTT.

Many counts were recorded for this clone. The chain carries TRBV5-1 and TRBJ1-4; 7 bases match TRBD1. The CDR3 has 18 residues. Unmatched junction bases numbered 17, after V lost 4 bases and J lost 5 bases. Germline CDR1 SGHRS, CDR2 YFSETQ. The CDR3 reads CASSPRKLGDRVNEKLFF. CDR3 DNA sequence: TGCGCCAGCAGCCCCCGGAAGTTGGGAGACAGGGTAAATGAAAAACTGTTTTTT.

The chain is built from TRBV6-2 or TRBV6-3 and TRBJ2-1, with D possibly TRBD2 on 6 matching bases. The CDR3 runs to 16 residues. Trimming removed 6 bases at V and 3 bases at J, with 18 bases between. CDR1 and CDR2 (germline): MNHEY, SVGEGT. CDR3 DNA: TGTGCCAGCAGGCCTTGGAGGGGCGGGCACTACAATGAGCAGTTCTTC. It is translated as CASRPWRGGHYNEQFF.

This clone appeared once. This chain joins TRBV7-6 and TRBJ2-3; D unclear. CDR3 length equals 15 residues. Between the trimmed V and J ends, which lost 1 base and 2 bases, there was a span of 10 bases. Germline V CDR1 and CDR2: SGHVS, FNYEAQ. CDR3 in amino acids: CASSLDTTHTDTQYF. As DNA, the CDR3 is TGTGCCAGCAGCTTAGATACTACCCACACAGATACGCAGTATTTT.

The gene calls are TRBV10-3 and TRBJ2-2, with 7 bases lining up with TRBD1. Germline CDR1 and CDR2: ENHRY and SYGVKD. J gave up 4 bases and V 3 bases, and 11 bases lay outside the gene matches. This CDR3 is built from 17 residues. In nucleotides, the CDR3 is TGTGCCATCAGTGACGGGCGGCAGGGGGTATTCACCGGGGAGCTGTTTTTT. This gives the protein CAISDGRQGVFTGELFF.

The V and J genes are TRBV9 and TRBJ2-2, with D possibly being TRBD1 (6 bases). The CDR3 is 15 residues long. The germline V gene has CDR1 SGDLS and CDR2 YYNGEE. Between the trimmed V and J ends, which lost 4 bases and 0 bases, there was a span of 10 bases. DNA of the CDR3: TGTGCCAGCAGCTTAAGACAGGCGAACACCGGGGAGCTGTTTTTT. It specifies CASSLRQANTGELFF.

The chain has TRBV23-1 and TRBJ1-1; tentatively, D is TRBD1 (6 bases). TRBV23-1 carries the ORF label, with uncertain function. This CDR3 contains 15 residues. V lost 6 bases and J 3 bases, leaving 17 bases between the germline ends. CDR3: CASRPTGTPYTEAFF. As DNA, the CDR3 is TGCGCCAGCAGACCCACCGGGACACCTTACACTGAAGCTTTCTTT.

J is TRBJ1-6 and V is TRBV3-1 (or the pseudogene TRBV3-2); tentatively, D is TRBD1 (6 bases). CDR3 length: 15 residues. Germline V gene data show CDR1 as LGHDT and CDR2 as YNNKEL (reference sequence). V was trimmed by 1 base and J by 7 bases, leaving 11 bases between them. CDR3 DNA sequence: TGTGCCAGCAGCCAAGCCGGGACATCAAATTCACCCCTCCACTTT. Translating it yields CASSQAGTSNSPLHF.

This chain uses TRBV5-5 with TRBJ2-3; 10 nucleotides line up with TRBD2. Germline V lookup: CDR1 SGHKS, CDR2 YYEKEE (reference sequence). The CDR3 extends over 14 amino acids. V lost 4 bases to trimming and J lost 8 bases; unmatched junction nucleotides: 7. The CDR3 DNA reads TGTGCCAGCAGCCCCCAGCGGGGGGGCGGTACGCAGTATTTT. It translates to CASSPQRGGGTQYF.

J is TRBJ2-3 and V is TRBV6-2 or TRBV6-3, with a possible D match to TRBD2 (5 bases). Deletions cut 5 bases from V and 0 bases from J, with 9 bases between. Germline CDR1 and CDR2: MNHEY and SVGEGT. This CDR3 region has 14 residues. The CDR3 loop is CASSTRSSTDTQYF. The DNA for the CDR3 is TGTGCCAGCAGTACTAGAAGTAGCACAGATACGCAGTATTTT.

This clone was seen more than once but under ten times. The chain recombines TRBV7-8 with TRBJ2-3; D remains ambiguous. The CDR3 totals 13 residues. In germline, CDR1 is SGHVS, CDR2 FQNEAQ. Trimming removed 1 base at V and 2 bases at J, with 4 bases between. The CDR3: CASSLDNTDTQYF. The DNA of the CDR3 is TGTGCCAGCAGCTTAGACAACACAGATACGCAGTATTTT. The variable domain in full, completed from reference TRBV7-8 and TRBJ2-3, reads GAGVSQSPRYKVAKRGQDVALRCDPISGHVSLFWYQQALGQGPEFLTYFQNEAQLDKSGLPSDRFFAERPEGSVSTLKIQRTQQEDSAVYLCASSLDNTDTQYFGPGTRLTVL.

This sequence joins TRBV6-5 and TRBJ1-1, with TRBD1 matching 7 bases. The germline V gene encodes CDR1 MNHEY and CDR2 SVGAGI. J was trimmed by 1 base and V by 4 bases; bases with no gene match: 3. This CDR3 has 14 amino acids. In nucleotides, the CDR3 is TGTGCCAGCAGTTCCCACAGGGGGAACACTGAAGCTTTCTTT. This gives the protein CASSSHRGNTEAFF.

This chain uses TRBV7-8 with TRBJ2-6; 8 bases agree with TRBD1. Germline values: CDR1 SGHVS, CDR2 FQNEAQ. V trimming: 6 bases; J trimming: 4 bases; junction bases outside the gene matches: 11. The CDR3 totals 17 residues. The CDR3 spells CASRTGPQGAGANVLTF. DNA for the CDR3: TGTGCCAGCAGAACGGGGCCCCAGGGGGCCGGGGCCAACGTCCTGACTTTC.

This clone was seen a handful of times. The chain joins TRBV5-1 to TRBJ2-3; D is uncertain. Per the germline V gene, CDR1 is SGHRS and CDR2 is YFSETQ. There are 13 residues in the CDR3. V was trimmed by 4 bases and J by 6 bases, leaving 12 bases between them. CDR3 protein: CASSAEAPDTQYF. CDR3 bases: TGCGCCAGCAGCGCCGAAGCCCCGGATACGCAGTATTTT.

CDR3 residues: CASTLAGGPSDTQYF. In DNA, the CDR3 is TGTGCCAGCACTCTAGCGGGGGGGCCTTCGGATACGCAGTATTTT. The genes are TRBV6-5 and TRBJ2-3, with 12 positions matching TRBD2. The CDR3 length is 15 residues. Trimming took 7 bases from V and 6 from J; bases not matched to a gene: 8. The germline V gene encodes CDR1 MNHEY and CDR2 SVGAGI.

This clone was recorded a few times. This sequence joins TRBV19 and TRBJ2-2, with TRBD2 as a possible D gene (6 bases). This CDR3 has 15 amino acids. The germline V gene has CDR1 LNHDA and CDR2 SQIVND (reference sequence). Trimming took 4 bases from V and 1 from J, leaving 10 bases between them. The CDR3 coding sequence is TGTGCCAGTAGTAGGGGGACTCTGAACACCGGGGAGCTGTTTTTT. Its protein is CASSRGTLNTGELFF.

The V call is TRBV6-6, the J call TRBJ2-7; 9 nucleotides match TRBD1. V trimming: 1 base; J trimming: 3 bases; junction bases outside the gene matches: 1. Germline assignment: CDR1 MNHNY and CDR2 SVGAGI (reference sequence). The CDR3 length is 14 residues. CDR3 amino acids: CASSYLGQGYEQYV. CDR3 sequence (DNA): TGTGCCAGCAGTTACTTGGGACAGGGCTACGAGCAGTACGTC.

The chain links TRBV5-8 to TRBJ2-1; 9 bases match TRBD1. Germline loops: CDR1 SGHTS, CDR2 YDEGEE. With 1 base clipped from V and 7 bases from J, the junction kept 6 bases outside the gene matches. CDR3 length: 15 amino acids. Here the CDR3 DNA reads TGTGCCAGCAGCTTGTGGACAGGGGTAGGAAATGAGCAGTTCTTC. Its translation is CASSLWTGVGNEQFF.